This T cell receptor beta chain was recorded in a study of blood T cell repertoires in COVID-19. Per the original data handling: Estimation of nucleated cell counts was performed using reference gene primer amplification. This table comes from immunoSEQ multiplex PCR, and its TCRdb copy is limited to in-frame clones, with some not included. V, J and clone size were drawn from that table, and D and trimming were deduced from the DNA. The table has about 410,000 clones, around 91% seen once; the top ten hold 0.55% to 0.75%. Clinical histories supplied by participants themselves formed the basis of cohort assignment. Germline V gene sequence: CDR1 ENHRY, CDR2 SYGVKD. V lost 3 bases to trimming and J lost 7 bases, with 9 bases between them. The CDR3 runs 12 residues.

The sequence came from a young man who had recovered from COVID-19. The specimen was PBMCs or T cells enriched from blood (not recorded which). V usage is TRBV10-3 and J usage is TRBJ1-2; a weak D match, TRBD1 (5 bases). As DNA, the CDR3 is TGTGCCATCAGTGAATCAGGGATTGGCTACACCTTC. Encoded protein: CAISESGIGYTF.